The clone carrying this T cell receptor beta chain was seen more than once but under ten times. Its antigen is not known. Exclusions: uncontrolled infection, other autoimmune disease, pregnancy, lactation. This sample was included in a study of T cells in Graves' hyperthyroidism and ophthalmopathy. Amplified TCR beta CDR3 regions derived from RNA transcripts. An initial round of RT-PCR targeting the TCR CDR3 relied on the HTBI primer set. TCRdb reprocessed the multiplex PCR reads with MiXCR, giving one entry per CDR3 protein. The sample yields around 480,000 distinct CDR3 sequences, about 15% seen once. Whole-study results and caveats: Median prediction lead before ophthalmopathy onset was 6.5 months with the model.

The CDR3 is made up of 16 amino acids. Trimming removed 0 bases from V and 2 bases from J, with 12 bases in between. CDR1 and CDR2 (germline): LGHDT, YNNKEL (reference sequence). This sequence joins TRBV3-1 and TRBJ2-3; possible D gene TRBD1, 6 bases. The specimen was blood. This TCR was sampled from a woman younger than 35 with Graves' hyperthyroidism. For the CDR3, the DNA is TGTGCCAGCAGCCAAGACTTAGGGGGATTCACAGATACGCAGTATTTT. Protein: CASSQDLGGFTDTQYF.